Shown below are 21 T cell receptor beta chains from a single sample sequenced in a study of T cells in Graves' hyperthyroidism and ophthalmopathy. RNA transcripts gave rise to amplified TCR beta CDR3 regions. An initial round of RT-PCR targeting the TCR CDR3 relied on the HTBI primer set. TCRdb ran MiXCR on the multiplex PCR reads and lists one entry per CDR3 protein. Of 480,000 or so distinct CDR3 sequences listed, 46% are singletons. The source material was peripheral blood or thyroid tissue (not recorded which). These TCRs come from an adult woman with Graves' disease, either hyperthyroidism or ophthalmopathy (not recorded which).

This clonotype was seen ten or more times. V usage is TRBV7-6 and J usage is TRBJ2-5; 9 positions agree with TRBD2. The ends lost 5 bases at V and 6 bases at J; junction bases unmatched: 4. The CDR3 spans 13 residues. Germline assignment: CDR1 SGHVS and CDR2 FNYEAQ. CDR3 protein: CASSPAGGQTQYF. The CDR3 DNA follows: TGTGCCAGCAGCCCGGCGGGGGGGCAGACCCAGTACTTC.

The chain couples TRBV19 to TRBJ1-5; D call uncertain. Germline CDR1 LNHDA, CDR2 SQIVND (reference sequence). The CDR3 extends over 15 amino acids. V lost 9 bases and J 2 bases, leaving 17 bases between the germline ends. CDR3 amino acids: CASQPSKVGNQPQHF. For the CDR3, the DNA is TGTGCCAGCCAACCGTCTAAGGTAGGCAATCAGCCCCAGCATTTT.

The table lists this clonotype with a few counts. The V gene is TRBV28, the J gene TRBJ2-5, with TRBD2 identical over 7 bases. CDR1 and CDR2 from the germline V gene are MDHEN and SYDVKM. V trimming: 6 bases; J trimming: 9 bases; junction bases outside the gene matches: 4. The CDR3 runs to 11 residues. CDR3 region: CASRASGAQYF. CDR3 nucleotides: TGTGCCAGCAGAGCTAGCGGAGCCCAGTACTTC.

This clonotype occurred a few times. The chain recombines TRBV7-9 with TRBJ2-5; D might be TRBD1 or TRBD2, each matching 5 bases. Germline V gene data show CDR1 as SEHNR and CDR2 as FQNEAQ (reference sequence). This CDR3 has 15 amino acids. Trimming took off 10 bases at V and 9 bases at J, with 27 bases between the two ends. The CDR3: CATSPRRDQGQAQYF. The CDR3 DNA reads TGTGCCACTAGCCCCCGGCGAGATCAGGGCCAGGCCCAGTACTTC. Filled out from reference TRBV7-9 and TRBJ2-5, the complete variable domain reads DTGVSQNPRHKITKRGQNVTFRCDPISEHNRLYWYRQTLGQGPEFLTYFQNEAQLEKSRLLSDRFSAERPKGSFSTLEIQRTEQGDSAMYLCATSPRRDQGQAQYFGPGTRLLVL.

The chain links TRBV25-1 to TRBJ1-2; tentatively, D is TRBD1 (5 bases). The CDR3 totals 13 residues. Germline CDR1 MGHDK, CDR2 SYGVNS. V lost 2 bases and J lost 7, with 11 bases in between. The CDR3 DNA is TGTGCCAGCAGTGAAGGGGCCTGGGGTGGCTACACCTTC. It is translated as CASSEGAWGGYTF.

The chain has TRBV5-6 and TRBJ2-2; 7 nucleotides match TRBD1. Germline loops: CDR1 SGHDT, CDR2 YYEEEE. This CDR3 spans 17 amino acids. Unmatched junction bases numbered 12, after V lost 2 bases and J lost 5 bases. CDR3 DNA: TGTGCCAGCAGCTTCTCTCGAGGGGGCGCGAGGACCGGGGAGCTGTTTTTT. Its protein is CASSFSRGGARTGELFF.

This chain uses TRBV30 with TRBJ2-5; tentatively, D is TRBD1 (6 bases). This CDR3 has 16 amino acids. Between the trimmed V and J ends, which lost 2 bases and 5 bases, there was a span of 21 bases. CDR1 and CDR2 (germline): GTSNPN, SVGIG (reference sequence). As DNA, the CDR3 is TGTGCCTGGAGTCAAACAGGGCAGAGACCAGTGGAGACCCAGTACTTC. It encodes CAWSQTGQRPVETQYF.

This clonotype was found a few times. The rearrangement links TRBV7-9 to TRBJ2-7, with 9 positions matching TRBD1. The germline V gene encodes CDR1 SEHNR and CDR2 FQNEAQ (reference sequence). V was pared by 4 bases and J by 6 bases, with 7 bases of the junction left unmatched. The CDR3 has 14 amino acids. CDR3 loop: CASSSDRGWGEQYF. The CDR3, as DNA: TGTGCCAGCAGCTCGGACAGGGGCTGGGGCGAGCAGTACTTC.

In this sample, this clonotype turned up a few times. This rearrangement joins TRBV7-2 to TRBJ2-7; unclear D gene. With 1 base removed from V and 0 bases from J, the gap between germline ends came to 7 bases. Germline V gives CDR1 SGHTA, CDR2 FQGNSA. There are 14 residues in the CDR3. The CDR3 DNA follows: TGTGCCAGCAGCTTAGGTGGTCCCTCCTACGAGCAGTACTTC. Translated: CASSLGGPSYEQYF. The whole variable domain, remainder taken from reference TRBV7-2 and TRBJ2-7, is GAGVSQSPSNKVTEKGKDVELRCDPISGHTALYWYRQSLGQGLEFLIYFQGNSAPDKSGLPSDRFSAERTGGSVSTLTIQRTQQEDSAVYLCASSLGGPSYEQYFGPGTRLTVT.

The V and J genes are TRBV5-1 and TRBJ2-7, with D possibly matching TRBD1 (6 bases). The germline V gene encodes CDR1 SGHRS and CDR2 YFSETQ. Deletions cut 3 bases from V and 0 bases from J, with 13 bases between. The CDR3 is 15 residues long. CDR3 amino acids: CASSWFTGTSYEQYF. The CDR3 nucleotides read TGCGCCAGCAGCTGGTTTACAGGGACCTCCTACGAGCAGTACTTC.

V usage is TRBV7-8 and J usage is TRBJ1-4; 7 positions agree with TRBD1. Trimming took 8 bases from V and 7 from J; bases not matched to a gene: 1. CDR1 and CDR2 from the germline V gene are SGHVS and FQNEAQ. CDR3 length: 11 residues. CDR3 DNA: TGTGCCAGCGGACAGGCTGAAAAACTGTTTTTT. It encodes CASGQAEKLFF.

In this sample, this clonotype turned up many times. V and J are TRBV7-6 and TRBJ2-7, with D possibly TRBD2 on 6 matching bases. This CDR3 is 17 amino acids long. Germline V CDR1 and CDR2: SGHVS, FNYEAQ. Trimming cost V 0 bases and J 0 bases, with 15 bases left between them. CDR3 in amino acids: CASSLASGLGSSYEQYF. DNA of the CDR3: TGTGCCAGCAGCTTAGCTAGCGGCTTAGGAAGCTCCTACGAGCAGTACTTC.

This clonotype was counted ten times or more. The chain recombines TRBV6-6 with TRBJ1-2; tentative D call: TRBD1 (6 bases). The CDR3 loop spans 14 amino acids. Germline CDR1 and CDR2: MNHNY and SVGAGI (reference sequence). Trimming left V 5 bases short and J 3 bases short, with 13 bases between. This CDR3 reads CASSTRTEDYGYTF. As DNA, the CDR3 is TGTGCCAGCAGTACTAGGACAGAGGACTATGGCTACACCTTC.

V gene TRBV29-1 combines with J gene TRBJ2-7, with 11 positions matching TRBD2. The trim removed 6 bases at V and 0 bases at J, leaving 7 bases unmatched. The CDR3 length is 15 residues. Germline-derived CDR1 and CDR2 are SQVTM and ANQGSEA. This CDR3 reads CSVGLAGGLSYEQYF. DNA for the CDR3: TGCAGCGTCGGGCTAGCGGGAGGCCTCTCCTACGAGCAGTACTTC.

This clonotype was observed at least ten times. The chain uses TRBV7-9 and TRBJ1-1, with 8 bases identical to TRBD1. Germline V gene data show CDR1 as SEHNR and CDR2 as FQNEAQ (reference sequence). V was pared by 0 bases and J by 4 bases, with 10 bases of the junction left unmatched. The CDR3 spans 17 residues. The CDR3 spells CASSLAPWTGNLTEAFF. The CDR3 DNA follows: TGTGCCAGCAGCTTAGCGCCCTGGACAGGGAACCTCACTGAAGCTTTCTTT.

The CDR3 sequence: CASSVSYLSRGYTF. As DNA, the CDR3 is TGTGCCAGCAGTGTCAGCTACCTATCTCGTGGCTACACCTTC. This chain links TRBV2 with TRBJ1-2; D gene ambiguous. Germline CDR1 SNHLY, CDR2 FYNNEI. This CDR3 is 14 amino acids long. With 4 bases removed from V and 7 bases from J, the gap between germline ends came to 16 bases.

The V gene is TRBV29-1, the J gene TRBJ1-2, with D unclear. Trimming left V 4 bases short and J 8 bases short, with 14 bases between. CDR1 SQVTM and CDR2 ANQGSEA come from the germline V gene. The CDR3 totals 12 residues. CDR3 region: CSVVWERPGYTF. In DNA, the CDR3 is TGCAGCGTTGTTTGGGAGCGTCCGGGCTACACCTTC.

The chain has TRBV6-5 and TRBJ2-6; D unclear. Deletions cut 4 bases from V and 2 bases from J, with 15 bases between. Per germline, CDR1 MNHEY and CDR2 SVGAGI. The CDR3 runs 17 residues. CDR3 loop: CASSWVTGRPGANVLTF. CDR3 in DNA: TGTGCCAGCAGTTGGGTGACGGGCCGGCCTGGGGCCAACGTCCTGACTTTC.

The chain couples TRBV20-1 to TRBJ2-2; D unclear. The V gene's germline CDR1 is DFQATT and CDR2 SNEGSKA (reference sequence). The CDR3 extends over 14 amino acids. The V end lost 3 bases, the J end lost 7 bases, and 15 bases lay between the germline ends. As DNA, the CDR3 is TGCAGTGCTAGCACTGGGGTAGAAGGCGGGGAGCTGTTTTTT. Its protein product is CSASTGVEGGELFF.

This clonotype was seen only a few times. In this CDR3 the conserved last residue, phenylalanine or tryptophan, is missing, so a read error is likely. It is unclear where the CDR3 begins or ends on the DNA, so no DNA is shown, and the CDR3 is as TCRdb lists it. The chain has TRBV20-1 and TRBJ2-5; whether TRBD2, the table's D call, matches the DNA was not checked. The germline V gene has CDR1 DFQATT and CDR2 SNEGSKA (reference sequence). 8 amino acids form the CDR3, both terminal residues included. CDR3 loop: CSARDRTS.

In its sample, this clonotype was seen a few times. This chain uses TRBV25-1 with TRBJ1-6; D not resolved. CDR1 is MGHDK, CDR2 SYGVNS, per germline. The CDR3 length is 13 residues. V lost 4 bases to trimming and J lost 5 bases, with 6 bases between them. The CDR3 bases are TGTGCCAGCAGTGTACACCATAATTCACCCCTCCACTTT. Its translation: CASSVHHNSPLHF.